This T cell receptor (beta chain) was obtained from a study of CXCR3-negative and CXCR3-positive naive CD8 T cells. Every CD8+ T cell subset underwent triplicate sorting at around 270,000 cells apiece. Naive CD8+ T cells were CD45RO-CCR7+CD27+CD95-. The germline V gene has CDR1 LGHNA and CDR2 YNFKEQ. The length of the CDR3 is 15 residues. A note on this clonotype: What it binds is not known.

The TRB cDNA libraries were prepared by 5' RACE with UMI labels. TCRdb reworked the 5' RACE reads into one entry per CDR3 protein, no DNA. This sample's clone table lists around 60,000 distinct CDR3 sequences. Study conclusions and caveats: Higher TRB CDR3 hydrophobicity marked CXCR3-positive naive cells relative to CXCR3-negative naive cells. Both naive subsets had comparably high diversity; memory CD8+ cells much lower. Surface CD5 looked about the same in the naive subsets, so the authors worked out TCR strength from TRB CDR3 properties.

The receptor's source is a human donor in good health. Some clones in this sample may be carry-over from other donors' samples. J is TRBJ2-7 and V is TRBV4-2. The sequenced sample was naive CXCR3+ CD8+ T cells from blood. Subset described: CD45RO-CCR7+CD27+CD95- naive CD8+ T cells expressing CXCR3 (TNR3+). The CDR3 loop reads CASSQSAATGYEQYF.